The 30 T cell receptor beta chains below come from one sample, sequenced in a study of blood T cell repertoires in COVID-19. Assay: immunoSEQ multiplex PCR; the TCRdb copy retains only in-frame clones and omits some. The sample shows some 60,000 clones, approximately 80% of them seen only once. Material for sequencing was peripheral blood. These receptors all come from a man aged 30-40 years with COVID-19, enrolled during active disease.

This clone was detected a few times. The chain is built from TRBV3-1 (or the pseudogene TRBV3-2) and TRBJ2-4, with TRBD1 identical over 7 bases. V shed 2 bases and J 0 bases; nucleotides not matched to a gene: 13. The CDR3 runs to 19 residues. Germline V gene data show CDR1 as LGHDT and CDR2 as YNNKEL (reference sequence). The CDR3 nucleotides are TGTGCCAGCAGCCAAAAGAGGGGGCGGGTAGCAGTAGCCAAAAACATTCAGTACTTC. Translated: CASSQKRGRVAVAKNIQYF.

This chain uses TRBV6-4 with TRBJ2-2, with 10 bases that match TRBD1. CDR3 length: 16 amino acids. Losses at the gene ends were 6 bases for V and 4 bases for J; bases not matched to a gene: 8. Per the germline V gene, CDR1 is MRHNA and CDR2 is SNTAGT. The CDR3 region has the DNA TGTGCCAGCAGCGAGGTGGGACAGGGGCTCACCGGGGAGCTGTTTTTT. It encodes CASSEVGQGLTGELFF.

The chain employs TRBV3-1 (or the pseudogene TRBV3-2) and TRBJ1-2; D gene uncertain. Between the trimmed V and J ends, which lost 0 bases and 8 bases, there was a span of 10 bases. Germline CDR1 reads LGHDT; CDR2 reads YNNKEL (reference sequence). The CDR3 is 13 residues long. CDR3 amino acids: CASSQDLGRGYTF. In DNA form, the CDR3 reads TGTGCCAGCAGCCAAGATCTAGGTAGGGGCTACACCTTC.

The chain has TRBV14 and TRBJ2-2; 12 bases align to TRBD2. CDR1 is SGHDN, CDR2 FVKESK, per germline. The CDR3 runs to 16 residues. The V gene end was trimmed by 4 bases and the J gene end by 3 bases; junction bases not matched to a gene: 3. In DNA form, the CDR3 reads TGTGCCAGCAGCCGCCTAGCGGGAGGGTACACCGGGGAGCTGTTTTTT. This translates into CASSRLAGGYTGELFF.

This chain links TRBV27 with TRBJ2-7; 12 positions agree with TRBD2. The CDR3 loop spans 15 amino acids. Germline CDR1 is MNHEY and CDR2 is SMNVEV (reference sequence). J gave up 3 bases and V 4 bases, and 4 bases lay outside the gene matches. Written as DNA, the CDR3 is TGTGCCAGCAGTTATACTAGCGGGAGGTACTACGAGCAGTACTTC. Translation gives CASSYTSGRYYEQYF.

This clone was detected only a few times. V gene TRBV9 combines with J gene TRBJ2-2, with 8 positions matching TRBD2. The CDR3 length is 15 residues. The ends lost 4 bases at V and 6 bases at J; junction bases unmatched: 8. Looked up from germline, CDR1 is SGDLS and CDR2 is YYNGEE. The CDR3 DNA sequence: TGTGCCAGCAGCCCCGGGCACGGGAGGGCCGGGGAGCTGTTTTTT. Its protein product is CASSPGHGRAGELFF. The full variable domain, with the rest looked up from reference TRBV9 and TRBJ2-2, is DSGVTQTPKHLITATGQRVTLRCSPRSGDLSVYWYQQSLDQGLQFLIQYYNGEERAKGNILERFSAQQFPDLHSELNLSSLELGDSALYFCASSPGHGRAGELFFGEGSRLTVL.

This chain joins TRBV15 and TRBJ2-7, with 11 bases matching TRBD1. CDR1 and CDR2 from the germline V gene are LNHNV and YYDKDF (reference sequence). The CDR3 runs to 16 residues. Unmatched junction bases numbered 4, after V lost 1 base and J lost 2 bases. CDR3 residues: CATSRGRTGGTYEQYF. CDR3 coding DNA: TGTGCCACCAGCAGAGGAAGGACAGGGGGCACCTACGAGCAGTACTTC. The whole variable domain, filled in from reference TRBV15 and TRBJ2-7, reads DAMVIQNPRYQVTQFGKPVTLSCSQTLNHNVMYWYQQKSSQAPKLLFHYYDKDFNNEADTPDNFQSRRPNTSFCFLDIRSPGLGDTAMYLCATSRGRTGGTYEQYFGPGTRLTVT.

A single count supports this clone. V is TRBV5-5 and J is TRBJ1-1; perhaps TRBD1 as D (6 bases). Germline values: CDR1 SGHKS, CDR2 YYEKEE (reference sequence). This CDR3 contains 13 residues. V was pared by 7 bases and J by 1 base, with 11 bases between. CDR3 DNA: TGTGCCAGCGGCGGACAGTCGAACACTGAAGCTTTCTTT. Its translation: CASGGQSNTEAFF.

The chain combines TRBV5-1 with TRBJ1-6, with D hard to call. V was shortened by 4 bases and J by 8 bases, with 16 bases between the two germline ends. This CDR3 spans 15 amino acids. Germline lookup yields CDR1 SGHRS and CDR2 YFSETQ. The CDR3 sequence is CASSRQNKEDSPLHF. Written as DNA, the CDR3 is TGCGCCAGCAGCCGGCAAAACAAGGAGGATTCACCCCTCCACTTT.

The V and J genes are TRBV9 and TRBJ1-6, with TRBD1 identical over 7 bases. J gave up 5 bases and V 4 bases, and 3 bases lay outside the gene matches. The CDR3 extends over 14 amino acids. Germline V CDR1 and CDR2: SGDLS, YYNGEE. This CDR3 is CASSPGTDNSPLHF. The CDR3 bases are TGTGCCAGCAGCCCCGGGACAGATAATTCACCCCTCCACTTT.

The genes are TRBV2 and TRBJ1-5; 7 nucleotides align to TRBD1. There are 15 residues in the CDR3. CDR1 is SNHLY and CDR2 is FYNNEI in the germline V gene. The V and J ends lost 1 base and 4 bases, in that order; junction bases with no gene match: 4. The CDR3, as DNA: TGTGCCAGCAGTGAAGGTCCGACAGGGAATCAGCCCCAGCATTTT. Translated: CASSEGPTGNQPQHF.

CDR3 region: CAINGVGGGFYGYTF. DNA for the CDR3: TGTGCCATCAATGGCGTCGGAGGCGGATTCTATGGCTACACCTTC. The V call is TRBV10-3, the J call TRBJ1-2; D is undetermined. V was cut by 7 bases and J by 4 bases, with 19 bases left in between. The germline V gene encodes CDR1 ENHRY and CDR2 SYGVKD. The CDR3 runs 15 residues.

Here the CDR3 reads CASSQGLGNQPQHF. The CDR3, as DNA: TGCGCCAGCAGCCAGGGGCTAGGCAATCAGCCCCAGCATTTT. This chain links TRBV4-1 with TRBJ1-5, with D maybe TRBD1 (5 bases). CDR1 and CDR2 from the germline V gene are MGHRA and YSYEKL. The CDR3 is 14 amino acids. The V end was cut by 3 bases, the J end by 2 bases, with 8 bases between.

This chain uses TRBV6-2 or TRBV6-3 with TRBJ1-6, with 10 bases fitting TRBD1. Germline V gene data show CDR1 as MNHEY and CDR2 as SVGEGT. CDR3 length equals 14 residues. Trimming took 7 bases from V and 7 from J; bases not matched to a gene: 4. The CDR3 sequence: CASNPTGGNSPLHF. The CDR3 region has the DNA TGTGCCAGCAACCCGACAGGGGGCAATTCACCCCTCCACTTT.

The V and J genes are TRBV6-6 and TRBJ1-2; D uncertain. V lost 7 bases and J lost 6, with 12 bases in between. The CDR3 has 12 residues. The V gene's germline CDR1 is MNHNY and CDR2 SVGAGI (reference sequence). CDR3 residues: CASNLEAHGYTF. For the CDR3, the DNA is TGTGCCAGCAACCTAGAGGCACATGGCTACACCTTC.

The chain recombines TRBV6-6 with TRBJ1-1, with D perhaps TRBD1 (6 bases). V lost 2 bases and J lost 0, with 7 bases in between. The V gene's germline CDR1 is MNHNY and CDR2 SVGAGI (reference sequence). CDR3 size: 14 residues. The CDR3 protein is CASSYQGMNTEAFF. CDR3 coding DNA: TGTGCCAGCAGTTACCAGGGGATGAACACTGAAGCTTTCTTT.

The chain carries TRBV23-1 and TRBJ2-7, with 9 bases fitting TRBD2. TRBV23-1 has ORF status, its function being uncertain. CDR3 size: 16 residues. Trimming at V came to 4 bases and at J to 3 bases, leaving 10 bases not matched to a gene. The CDR3 loop reads CASSPPWGLALYEQYF. The CDR3 nucleotides are TGCGCCAGCAGTCCCCCTTGGGGACTAGCTCTCTACGAGCAGTACTTC.

A word on this clone: The junction differs from germline at one of its ends, possibly a read error. V and J are TRBV3-1 (or the pseudogene TRBV3-2) and TRBJ2-3; possible D gene TRBD2, 5 bases. There are 13 residues in the CDR3. Germline CDR1 is LGHDT and CDR2 is YNNKEL (reference sequence). Here the CDR3 DNA reads TGTGCCAGCAGCCAAGATCCCCCCGACGCTAGCCCTTTT. Protein product: CASSQDPPDASPF.

This chain connects TRBV28 to TRBJ2-7, with TRBD2 as a possible D gene (7 bases). CDR3 length: 15 amino acids. V was trimmed by 3 bases and J by 1 base, leaving 13 bases between them. CDR1 and CDR2 from the germline V gene are MDHEN and SYDVKM. As DNA, the CDR3 is TGTGCCAGCAGTTTTCGGGGGGCGAAGTCCTACGAGCAGTACTTC. This encodes CASSFRGAKSYEQYF.

This chain joins TRBV15 and TRBJ2-5; D may be TRBD2 (6 bases). Trimming left V 0 bases short and J 1 base short, with 15 bases between. The germline CDR1 and CDR2 sequences are LNHNV and YYDKDF (reference sequence). The CDR3 has 17 residues. CDR3 loop: CATSRDLGGLFQETQYF. CDR3 coding DNA: TGTGCCACCAGCAGAGATTTAGGAGGGCTTTTCCAAGAGACCCAGTACTTC.

V gene TRBV29-1 combines with J gene TRBJ2-1, with TRBD2 matching 8 bases. Germline values: CDR1 SQVTM, CDR2 ANQGSEA. There are 13 residues in the CDR3. Germline trimming cut 6 bases from V and 9 bases from J; bases unmatched to any gene: 10. CDR3: CSVLTSGSFEQFF. CDR3 nucleotides: TGCAGCGTCCTGACGAGCGGGAGTTTTGAGCAGTTCTTC.

This chain links TRBV5-1 with TRBJ1-1; unclear D gene. V gave up 1 base and J gave up 5 bases, with 12 bases separating them. This CDR3 spans 14 amino acids. CDR1 and CDR2 (germline): SGHRS, YFSETQ. The CDR3 here is CASSLRPRGTEAFF. The CDR3 DNA sequence: TGCGCCAGCAGCTTGAGGCCCAGAGGGACTGAAGCTTTCTTT.

The chain recombines TRBV11-3 with TRBJ2-7, with D possibly matching TRBD1 (6 bases). Germline CDR1 SGHNT, CDR2 YENEEA. V was clipped by 4 bases and J by 3 bases, with 16 bases between them. The CDR3 length is 15 residues. CDR3 loop: CASSSGPQGIYEQYF. The CDR3, as DNA: TGTGCCAGCAGCTCAGGCCCACAGGGTATCTACGAGCAGTACTTC.

This clone has only one observation. The gene calls are TRBV7-2 and TRBJ2-7; D is perhaps TRBD1 (6 bases). The CDR3 covers 15 residues. Germline-derived CDR1 and CDR2 are SGHTA and FQGNSA. The V gene lost 4 bases and the J gene lost 1 base, with 14 bases spanning the gap. CDR3 in DNA: TGTGCCAGCAGCTGGCATCCAGACAGGTCCTACGAGCAGTACTTC. Its translation is CASSWHPDRSYEQYF.

The chain carries TRBV5-1 and TRBJ2-3; 9 bases fit TRBD1. V gave up 4 bases and J gave up 10 bases; unmatched junction bases: 13. Germline CDR1 and CDR2: SGHRS and YFSETQ. This CDR3 has 15 amino acids. CDR3 nucleotides: TGCGCCAGCAGCCGCTGGACAGGGGACTATACTGCGCAGTATTTT. Protein sequence: CASSRWTGDYTAQYF.

This chain links TRBV7-9 with TRBJ2-3; no definite D call. This CDR3 comprises 12 residues. Looked up from germline, CDR1 is SEHNR and CDR2 is FQNEAQ (reference sequence). The V end lost 3 bases, the J end lost 5 bases, and 6 bases lay between the germline ends. The CDR3 loop is CASSFVKDTQYF. The CDR3, as DNA: TGTGCCAGCAGCTTTGTCAAAGATACGCAGTATTTT.

The chain joins TRBV3-1 (or the pseudogene TRBV3-2) to TRBJ2-3, with 7 bases that match TRBD2. The V gene's germline CDR1 is LGHDT and CDR2 YNNKEL (reference sequence). Trimming removed 1 base from V and 0 bases from J; junction bases left unmatched: 1. The CDR3 has 15 amino acids. The CDR3 protein is CASSQVAGSTDTQYF. Here the CDR3 DNA reads TGTGCCAGCAGCCAAGTAGCGGGTAGCACAGATACGCAGTATTTT.

The chain joins TRBV7-9 to TRBJ2-1; D is unresolved. V was clipped by 2 bases and J by 3 bases, with 8 bases between them. Looked up from germline, CDR1 is SEHNR and CDR2 is FQNEAQ (reference sequence). The CDR3 length is 14 residues. This CDR3 is CASSLNFYYNEQFF. In DNA form, the CDR3 reads TGTGCCAGCAGCTTAAACTTTTACTACAATGAGCAGTTCTTC.

V usage is TRBV2 and J usage is TRBJ2-3; D remains ambiguous. Germline assignment: CDR1 SNHLY and CDR2 FYNNEI. This CDR3 has 15 residues. The V end lost 5 bases, the J end lost 1 base, and 13 bases lay between the germline ends. CDR3 coding DNA: TGTGCCAGCAGTTTCGGTCGCCGGGGCACAGATACGCAGTATTTT. Translated, it gives CASSFGRRGTDTQYF. The full variable domain, its missing parts supplied by reference TRBV2 and TRBJ2-3, is EPEVTQTPSHQVTQMGQEVILRCVPISNHLYFYWYRQILGQKVEFLVSFYNNEISEKSEIFDDQFSVERPDGSNFTLKIRSTKLEDSAMYFCASSFGRRGTDTQYFGPGTRLTVL.

CDR3 DNA: TGTGCCAGTAGTATATCAACGGGACTAGCGAAGGCAGATACGCAGTATTTT. This translates into CASSISTGLAKADTQYF. The rearrangement joins TRBV19 to TRBJ2-3, with 10 bases fitting TRBD2. The CDR3 contains 17 residues. Germline loops: CDR1 LNHDA, CDR2 SQIVND (reference sequence). V was pared by 2 bases and J by 4 bases, with 9 bases of the junction left unmatched.